This entry is about one TCR beta chain. Its antigen is currently unknown. The data are from a study of T cell responses to AZD1222 COVID-19 vaccine. Study-wide points: Compared with day 0, the breadth and depth of the Spike-specific TCR repertoire rose significantly after two doses of AZD1222.

The CDR3 extends over 12 amino acids. Between the trimmed V and J ends, which lost 7 bases and 7 bases, there was a span of 14 bases. Looked up from germline, CDR1 is SQVTM and CDR2 is ANQGSEA. Data came from immunoSEQ multiplex PCR; TCRdb stores just in-frame clones and leaves some out. This table holds about 60,000 clones, roughly 84% found once. The specimen was peripheral blood, collected on day 0 of AZD1222 vaccination. This sequence joins TRBV29-1 and TRBJ2-1, with D maybe TRBD1 (6 bases). The TCR comes from an adult in good health. The CDR3 here is CSGHRVGNEQFF. The DNA of the CDR3 is TGCAGCGGCCACAGGGTAGGAAATGAGCAGTTCTTC.